The present TCR beta chain was sequenced within a study of cytomegalovirus exposure and HLA in healthy donors. Study-level information: There were more than 350 genotyped donors. Of these, roughly 86% fell in the genetic ancestry cluster associated with self-reported Caucasian donors.

General study findings and limits: Published work reported that the classifier diagnosed cytomegalovirus status with high specificity and sensitivity. TCR beta V segments were, for the most part, productive about 87% or about 30% of the time in an earlier analysis. Later analysis placed DRB1 highest and HLA-C lowest in TCR association rates, which differed by HLA locus.

The primer mix had 60 Vbeta and 13 Jbeta primers. Assay: immunoSEQ multiplex PCR; the TCRdb copy retains only in-frame clones and omits some. This sample has about 67,000 clones, with over 75% found just once. Note on this clone: What it binds is not known.

This CDR3 spans 14 amino acids. CDR1 is SGHDT, CDR2 YYEEEE, per germline. Deletions cut 1 base from V and 4 bases from J, with 9 bases between. The chain links TRBV5-6 to TRBJ1-5, with D unclear. The origin of this receptor is a woman in her twenties or thirties in good health and CMV-seropositive. The sequenced sample was PBMCs. The CDR3 bases are TGTGCCAGCAGCTTGAAAGTTAGTAATCAGCCCCAGCATTTT. Protein: CASSLKVSNQPQHF.